The 30 T cell receptor beta chains below all came from one sample that was sequenced in a study of T cell repertoires in cytomegalovirus infection. TCRdb reanalysed the reads using MiXCR and keeps one entry per CDR3 protein. Seen here are some 300,000 distinct CDR3 sequences, 17% observed once, and the top ten hold around 11%. Sequenced material: PBMCs. The receptors originated from a human donor in good health (CMV status not recorded). Some clones in this sample may be carry-over from other donors' samples.

This clonotype has a count of ten or more. The V call is TRBV6-1, the J call TRBJ2-7; D is unresolved. Germline V gene sequence: CDR1 MNHNS, CDR2 SASEGT. V gave up 6 bases and J gave up 6 bases, with 18 bases separating them. This CDR3 is built from 14 residues. The CDR3 reads CASSENDFPREQYF. CDR3 coding DNA: TGTGCCAGCAGCGAGAATGACTTCCCGCGCGAGCAGTACTTC.

This clonotype was seen repeatedly, ten times or more. The gene calls are TRBV7-2 and TRBJ1-1; D gene uncertain. Trimming removed 5 bases from V and 0 bases from J, with 13 bases in between. Germline V lookup: CDR1 SGHTA, CDR2 FQGNSA. The CDR3 is made up of 15 amino acids. The CDR3 sequence is CASSTSTLMNTEAFF. In nucleotides, the CDR3 is TGTGCCAGCAGCACCTCGACATTGATGAACACTGAAGCTTTCTTT.

The table lists this clonotype with a few counts. The J gene is TRBJ2-3, the V gene TRBV27, with 8 nucleotides matching TRBD1. The V and J ends lost 6 bases and 2 bases, in that order; junction bases with no gene match: 7. The germline V gene has CDR1 MNHEY and CDR2 SMNVEV (reference sequence). This CDR3 is 15 amino acids long. The CDR3 DNA reads TGTGCCAGCAGACTCACAGGGGGGCACACAGATACGCAGTATTTT. Translation gives CASRLTGGHTDTQYF.

This clonotype was seen more than once but under ten times. The J gene is TRBJ1-5, the V gene TRBV18; D is possibly TRBD1 (5 bases). V was cut by 2 bases and J by 4 bases, with 12 bases left in between. Germline V gene sequence: CDR1 KGHSH, CDR2 LQKENI. CDR3 length equals 15 residues. The CDR3 region has the DNA TGTGCCAGCTCACCAGGGGAAGGGGTGAATCAGCCCCAGCATTTT. Protein: CASSPGEGVNQPQHF.

The sample holds many counts of this clonotype. DNA of the CDR3: TGTGCCAGCACAAGCTACTCAGACAGGGCCGACACCGGGGAGCTGTTTTTT. It is translated as CASTSYSDRADTGELFF. The chain is built from TRBV6-2 or TRBV6-3 and TRBJ2-2; 7 bases line up with TRBD1. CDR1 and CDR2 from the germline V gene are MNHEY and SVGEGT. V shed 7 bases and J 3 bases; nucleotides not matched to a gene: 14. CDR3 size: 17 residues.

The rearrangement joins TRBV5-5 to TRBJ2-5; TRBD2 agrees at 7 bases. Unmatched junction bases numbered 3, after V lost 2 bases and J lost 2 bases. Germline lookup yields CDR1 SGHKS and CDR2 YYEKEE (reference sequence). CDR3 length: 14 residues. The chain's CDR3 is CASSFFGGQETQYF. Here the CDR3 DNA reads TGTGCCAGCAGCTTCTTCGGGGGGCAAGAGACCCAGTACTTC. Variable domain in full (rest from reference TRBV5-5 and TRBJ2-5): DAGVTQSPTHLIKTRGQQVTLRCSPISGHKSVSWYQQVLGQGPQFIFQYYEKEERGRGNFPDRFSARQFPNYSSELNVNALLLGDSALYLCASSFFGGQETQYFGPGTRLLVL.

This clonotype was counted many times. The chain employs TRBV7-2 and TRBJ1-2, with 7 bases that match TRBD1. Trimming cost V 4 bases and J 7 bases; bases outside gene matches: 12. Germline CDR1 reads SGHTA; CDR2 reads FQGNSA. The CDR3 totals 15 residues. CDR3 nucleotides: TGTGCCAGCAGCTGGACAGGAGGCTCGGCAAGTGGCTACACCTTC. Its protein is CASSWTGGSASGYTF.

This clonotype was seen a handful of times. The V call is TRBV12-3 or TRBV12-4, the J call TRBJ2-7, with D perhaps assigned TRBD1 or TRBD2 (5 bases each). The CDR3 covers 14 residues. Between the trimmed V and J ends, which lost 8 bases and 3 bases, there was a span of 17 bases. CDR3 sequence: CASRPGQPFYEQYF. As DNA, the CDR3 is TGTGCCAGCCGACCGGGGCAGCCCTTCTACGAGCAGTACTTC.

This clonotype was picked up many times. The J gene is TRBJ1-2, the V gene TRBV7-3; D possibly corresponds to TRBD1 (6 bases). CDR3 length: 15 amino acids. The V end was cut by 1 base, the J end by 4 bases, with 13 bases between. CDR1 SGHTA and CDR2 FQGTGA come from the germline V gene. The CDR3 protein is CASSLRAGETYGYTF. The CDR3 nucleotides are TGTGCCAGCAGCTTAAGGGCAGGGGAAACCTATGGCTACACCTTC. Full variable domain (outside the CDR3, taken from reference TRBV7-3 and TRBJ1-2): GAGVSQTPSNKVTEKGKYVELRCDPISGHTALYWYRQSLGQGPEFLIYFQGTGAADDSGLPNDRFFAVRPEGSVSTLKIQRTERGDSAVYLCASSLRAGETYGYTFGSGTRLTVV.

This clonotype was seen repeatedly, ten times or more. J is TRBJ1-1 and V is TRBV18; the D gene is possibly TRBD1 (5 bases). Trimming removed 1 base from V and 6 bases from J, with 12 bases in between. The CDR3 runs 14 residues. Per germline, CDR1 KGHSH and CDR2 LQKENI. The CDR3 nucleotides are TGTGCCAGCTCACCACAAAAGGGGATCCCTGAAGCTTTCTTT. This sequence encodes CASSPQKGIPEAFF.

This clonotype was seen at least ten times. The J gene is TRBJ1-1, the V gene TRBV2; 10 bases fit TRBD1. CDR1 SNHLY and CDR2 FYNNEI come from the germline V gene. The CDR3 runs to 13 residues. Trimming took 7 bases from V and 6 from J; bases not matched to a gene: 5. CDR3 in amino acids: CASIDRGLAEAFF. Written as DNA, the CDR3 is TGTGCCAGCATAGACAGGGGGCTAGCTGAAGCTTTCTTT.

The chain couples TRBV12-3 or TRBV12-4 to TRBJ1-3; TRBD1 might be the D (6 bases). The CDR3 consists of 18 residues. V was trimmed by 3 bases and J by 0 bases, leaving 18 bases between them. Here the CDR3 DNA reads TGTGCCAGCAGTTTTTGGGTACAGGGCCTTGACTCTGGAAACACCATATATTTT. Its translation: CASSFWVQGLDSGNTIYF.

Many counts were recorded for this clonotype. V and J are TRBV7-9 and TRBJ1-2; D is ambiguous. The CDR3 is 13 amino acids. The germline gives CDR1 SEHNR, CDR2 FQNEAQ (reference sequence). V was clipped by 1 base and J by 3 bases, with 6 bases between them. CDR3 DNA: TGTGCCAGCAGCTTAGGGGGAGACTATGGCTACACCTTC. It specifies CASSLGGDYGYTF.

This clonotype was picked up a small number of times. The CDR3 loop reads CASSPRPGGDPSYEQYF. CDR3 in DNA: TGTGCCAGCAGCCCCCGGCCAGGGGGCGATCCCTCCTACGAGCAGTACTTC. V usage is TRBV5-6 and J usage is TRBJ2-7; 8 nucleotides match TRBD1. Per germline, CDR1 SGHDT and CDR2 YYEEEE. Germline trimming cut 4 bases from V and 0 bases from J; bases unmatched to any gene: 12. The CDR3 spans 17 residues.

This clonotype came up a few times. The chain carries TRBV19 and TRBJ1-1; 8 bases fit TRBD1. J was trimmed by 6 bases and V by 8 bases; bases with no gene match: 11. The CDR3 spans 14 residues. The germline V gene encodes CDR1 LNHDA and CDR2 SQIVND (reference sequence). In nucleotides, the CDR3 is TGTGCCAGTCTACAGGGGGTGAATTTTGCTGAAGCTTTCTTT. Its translation is CASLQGVNFAEAFF.

This clonotype was seen repeatedly, ten times or more. The chain links TRBV7-2 to TRBJ2-1; possible D gene TRBD2, 7 bases. Trimming removed 8 bases at V and 8 bases at J, with 22 bases between. The CDR3 is 15 residues long. The germline V gene has CDR1 SGHTA and CDR2 FQGNSA. CDR3 protein: CASSRRGGRGYEQFF. In nucleotides, the CDR3 is TGTGCCAGCTCCAGAAGGGGGGGCCGGGGGTATGAGCAGTTCTTC.

CDR3 sequence reads: CASSFGTDTGELFF. DNA for the CDR3: TGCGCCAGCAGCTTTGGGACAGACACCGGGGAGCTGTTTTTT. V usage is TRBV5-1 and J usage is TRBJ2-2, with 7 bases identical to TRBD1. Germline V gene data show CDR1 as SGHRS and CDR2 as YFSETQ. The trim removed 2 bases at V and 3 bases at J, leaving 1 base unmatched. The CDR3 is 14 residues long.

This chain joins TRBV7-9 and TRBJ2-7; no clear D. The length of the CDR3 is 15 residues. The ends were cut back, 1 base at V and 3 bases at J, with 13 bases in the middle. CDR1 SEHNR and CDR2 FQNEAQ come from the germline V gene (reference sequence). DNA of the CDR3: TGTGCCAGCAGCTTAGGAGGCGGAAGAATCTACGAGCAGTACTTC. Protein product: CASSLGGGRIYEQYF.

This clonotype was counted between two and nine times. V gene TRBV2 combines with J gene TRBJ2-3; TRBD1 aligns across 9 bases. J gave up 7 bases and V 5 bases, and 10 bases lay outside the gene matches. The CDR3 consists of 15 residues. Germline V lookup: CDR1 SNHLY, CDR2 FYNNEI. DNA for the CDR3: TGTGCCAGCAGTCGGGACAGGGCCCCCGGAAATACGCAGTATTTT. Protein sequence: CASSRDRAPGNTQYF. Full variable domain (rest looked up from reference TRBV2 and TRBJ2-3): EPEVTQTPSHQVTQMGQEVILRCVPISNHLYFYWYRQILGQKVEFLVSFYNNEISEKSEIFDDQFSVERPDGSNFTLKIRSTKLEDSAMYFCASSRDRAPGNTQYFGPGTRLTVL.

The V call is TRBV7-6, the J call TRBJ2-7; D is unresolved. Between the trimmed V and J ends, which lost 2 bases and 5 bases, there was a span of 10 bases. CDR1 and CDR2 (germline): SGHVS, FNYEAQ. This CDR3 contains 13 residues. DNA for the CDR3: TGTGCCAGCAGCTTATATACAGTCCACGAGCAGTACTTC. Its protein is CASSLYTVHEQYF.

This clonotype was seen only once. The rearrangement uses TRBV5-8 and TRBJ2-1; D is uncertain. From germline, CDR1 is SGHTS and CDR2 YDEGEE. CDR3 size: 15 residues. Trimming took 1 base from V and 5 from J, leaving 13 bases between them. The CDR3 region is CASSLHQTLHNEQFF. As DNA, the CDR3 is TGTGCCAGCAGCTTGCATCAGACACTACACAATGAGCAGTTCTTC.

This clonotype was detected ten times or more. This chain links TRBV11-2 with TRBJ2-1, with D tentatively TRBD1 (5 bases). The CDR3 is 13 amino acids. The V gene's germline CDR1 is SGHAT and CDR2 FQNNGV. Trimming left V 2 bases short and J 10 bases short, with 12 bases between. DNA for the CDR3: TGTGCCAGCAGCTTATTCAGGGTCGGGGAGCAGTTCTTC. This gives the protein CASSLFRVGEQFF.

The chain combines TRBV18 with TRBJ1-3; 7 bases are shared with TRBD1. The CDR3 has 16 residues. CDR1 and CDR2 from the germline V gene are KGHSH and LQKENI. Trimming at V came to 4 bases and at J to 3 bases, leaving 9 bases not matched to a gene. The CDR3: CASSLLRDSVGNTIYF. The CDR3 bases are TGTGCCAGCTCACTACTCCGGGACAGCGTTGGAAACACCATATATTTT.

A few counts support this clonotype. The rearrangement joins TRBV4-1 to TRBJ1-1; TRBD1 agrees at 12 bases. The CDR3 length is 17 residues. Germline V lookup: CDR1 MGHRA, CDR2 YSYEKL. V shed 2 bases, J shed 8 bases, and the junction held 12 bases outside the gene matches. The CDR3 reads CASSQTGTGGQGREAFF. The CDR3, as DNA: TGCGCCAGCAGCCAAACCGGGACAGGGGGCCAAGGCCGCGAAGCTTTCTTT.

This chain connects TRBV6-5 to TRBJ2-7; possibly TRBD1 for D (6 bases). Germline CDR1 reads MNHEY; CDR2 reads SVGAGI. V lost 4 bases and J lost 7, with 23 bases in between. There are 16 residues in the CDR3. The CDR3 reads CASSFDTGSQVGEQYF. CDR3 in DNA: TGTGCCAGCAGTTTTGACACAGGGTCCCAGGTGGGGGAGCAGTACTTC.

This clonotype was seen many times. The chain couples TRBV10-3 to TRBJ2-6; D may be TRBD1 (6 bases). CDR1 and CDR2 (germline): ENHRY, SYGVKD. The CDR3 sequence is 17 residues long. V was trimmed by 0 bases and J by 0 bases, leaving 9 bases between them. CDR3 loop: CAISESGQNSGANVLTF. CDR3 coding DNA: TGTGCCATCAGTGAGTCGGGACAAAACTCTGGGGCCAACGTCCTGACTTTC.

V gene TRBV6-6 combines with J gene TRBJ2-2; 8 bases fit TRBD2. Germline trimming cut 7 bases from V and 4 bases from J; bases unmatched to any gene: 14. The CDR3 has 17 amino acids. Germline CDR1 reads MNHNY; CDR2 reads SVGAGI (reference sequence). Here the CDR3 DNA reads TGTGCCAGCACCAACCCCGGGGGGGGGCCGGGCACCGGGGAGCTGTTTTTT. This encodes CASTNPGGGPGTGELFF.

This clonotype has a count of ten or more. The chain employs TRBV7-2 and TRBJ1-5; D is perhaps TRBD1 (5 bases). This CDR3 spans 16 amino acids. Germline CDR1 SGHTA, CDR2 FQGNSA. Trimming stripped 0 bases from V and 6 bases from J, with 15 bases between. The CDR3 loop is CASSLAAGSAGQPQHF. Here the CDR3 DNA reads TGTGCCAGCAGCTTAGCCGCAGGGTCGGCGGGTCAGCCCCAGCATTTT.

In its sample, this clonotype was seen many times. This chain uses TRBV6-5 with TRBJ2-3; 11 nucleotides line up with TRBD2. The CDR3 is 16 residues long. With 4 bases clipped from V and 6 bases from J, the junction kept 9 bases outside the gene matches. The germline V gene encodes CDR1 MNHEY and CDR2 SVGAGI. Here the CDR3 reads CASSWGSGGAGDTQYF. The CDR3 DNA reads as TGTGCCAGCAGTTGGGGTAGCGGGGGGGCCGGCGATACGCAGTATTTT.

The sample holds a few counts of this clonotype. The chain combines TRBV12-3 or TRBV12-4 with TRBJ2-2; possible D gene TRBD1, 6 bases. CDR3 length: 15 amino acids. V was clipped by 6 bases and J by 1 base, with 12 bases between them. This CDR3 reads CASSEQGQNTGELFF. CDR3 sequence (DNA): TGTGCCAGCAGCGAACAGGGCCAGAACACCGGGGAGCTGTTTTTT.